In this sample, the clone carrying this TCR beta chain turned up a few times. The data belong to a study of cytomegalovirus exposure and HLA in healthy donors. Primers for the PCR totalled 60 Vbeta and 13 Jbeta. Sequencing used immunoSEQ multiplex PCR; TCRdb keeps in-frame clones, though not all of them. The data hold 150,000 or so clones, with more than 7.5% observed a single time. CDR1 is KGHSH, CDR2 LQKENI, per germline. V was cut by 5 bases and J by 4 bases, with 12 bases left in between. The CDR3 extends over 13 amino acids. Sequences were obtained from PBMCs. The TCR originated in a middle-aged man in good health and CMV-seronegative. The V gene is TRBV18, the J gene TRBJ2-7; weak D call: TRBD1 (5 bases). CDR3 region: CASSTQDSYEQYF. In nucleotides, the CDR3 is TGTGCCAGCTCAACCCAAGACAGTTACGAGCAGTACTTC. The full variable domain, its missing parts supplied by reference TRBV18 and TRBJ2-7, is NAGVMQNPRHLVRRRGQEARLRCSPMKGHSHVYWYRQLPEEGLKFMVYLQKENIIDESGMPKERFSAEFPKEGPSILRIQQVVRGDSAAYFCASSTQDSYEQYFGPGTRLTVT.